The 17 T cell receptor beta chains given below trace back to one sample, sequenced in a study of response to subunit inactivated influenza vaccine (dated by TCRdb to 2017 to 2018). Libraries were made using RT-PCR. Sequencer: Illumina HiSeq 2500. The raw public reads went through TCRdb reprocessing: fastp at Q25, MiXCR clone calling, in-frame beta chains kept. A single entry per CDR3 protein holds the most common genes and DNA from its merged rows. The sample records 800,000 or so distinct CDR3 sequences, approximately 21% of which are singletons. The ten largest clones add up to roughly 10% of the sample. This specimen consisted of PBMCs from blood, obtained about 5 days after vaccination. The receptors come from a man aged 45-65 years who received an inactivated influenza vaccine. Donor details come from another sample of the same person, matched by shared clones.

The rearrangement links TRBV12-3 or TRBV12-4 to TRBJ2-2; 8 bases align to TRBD2. The CDR3 extends over 15 amino acids. V shed 4 bases and J 2 bases; nucleotides not matched to a gene: 3. CDR3 DNA: TGTGCCAGCAGTTCCGCGGGAGGCAACACCGGGGAGCTGTTTTTT. This sequence encodes CASSSAGGNTGELFF.

The V gene is TRBV9, the J gene TRBJ2-1; 8 positions agree with TRBD1. Germline lookup yields CDR1 SGDLS and CDR2 YYNGEE. After removal of 0 bases from V and 4 bases from J, the junction contained 9 bases not matched to a gene. The CDR3 has 17 amino acids. The CDR3 sequence is CASSVDPGTGQYNEQFF. CDR3 sequence (DNA): TGTGCCAGCAGCGTAGACCCCGGGACAGGCCAATACAATGAGCAGTTCTTC.

The chain is built from TRBV5-5 and TRBJ2-5, with D perhaps TRBD1 (5 bases). Germline assignment: CDR1 SGHKS and CDR2 YYEKEE (reference sequence). The CDR3 has 13 residues. Deletions cut 3 bases from V and 5 bases from J, with 11 bases between. The CDR3 region is CASSWSRVETQYF. DNA for the CDR3: TGTGCCAGCAGCTGGTCCAGGGTTGAGACCCAGTACTTC.

J is TRBJ1-2 and V is TRBV6-1; TRBD1 matches 7 bases. The CDR3 spans 15 residues. Germline V gene lookup returns CDR1 MNHNS and CDR2 SASEGT. The junction had 9 bases not matched to a gene; V was cut back by 6 bases and J by 2 bases. The CDR3 DNA is TGTGCCAGCAGGGATTCCGACAGGGTCAACTATGGCTACACCTTC. Protein: CASRDSDRVNYGYTF.

This clonotype was detected only a few times. The V gene is TRBV5-1, the J gene TRBJ2-1, with D possibly being TRBD1 or TRBD2 (6 bases each). The CDR3 spans 14 residues. V lost 0 bases, J lost 8 bases, and 12 bases lay in between. Per the germline V gene, CDR1 is SGHRS and CDR2 is YFSETQ. CDR3 in amino acids: CASSLDPGDYEQFF. CDR3 DNA sequence: TGCGCCAGCAGCTTGGACCCAGGGGACTATGAGCAGTTCTTC.

This clonotype was detected only a few times. The chain combines TRBV12-3 or TRBV12-4 with TRBJ2-3; D assignment may be TRBD1 or TRBD2 (5 bases each). The CDR3 runs 15 residues. Trimming took 7 bases from V and 2 from J, leaving 16 bases between them. In DNA, the CDR3 is TGTGCCAGCACTCCAAGGGGACGGAACACAGATACGCAGTATTTT. Amino acids: CASTPRGRNTDTQYF.

This clonotype was observed many times. The gene calls are TRBV3-1 and TRBJ2-1; D is undetermined. Germline lookup yields CDR1 LGHDT and CDR2 YNNKEL (reference sequence). The CDR3 contains 15 residues. Trimming removed 2 bases at V and 0 bases at J, with 8 bases between. CDR3 bases: TGTGCCAGCAGCCAACCGATAAGCTCCTACAATGAGCAGTTCTTC. Translation gives CASSQPISSYNEQFF.

The rearrangement uses TRBV7-8 and TRBJ2-7; TRBD2 agrees at 10 bases. The germline V gene has CDR1 SGHVS and CDR2 FQNEAQ. J gave up 2 bases and V 1 base, and 8 bases lay outside the gene matches. The CDR3 loop spans 17 amino acids. DNA for the CDR3: TGTGCCAGCAGCTTAGTAGGGGCTGGACTAGCGGCCTACGAGCAGTACTTC. It yields the protein CASSLVGAGLAAYEQYF.

Only a few counts were recorded for this clonotype. The gene calls are TRBV28 and TRBJ1-1; D not certain. The ends were cut back, 8 bases at V and 0 bases at J, with 13 bases in the middle. Germline values: CDR1 MDHEN, CDR2 SYDVKM. This CDR3 has 14 residues. CDR3 sequence: CASRRAPLNTEAFF. CDR3 DNA: TGTGCCAGCCGCCGTGCGCCTTTGAACACTGAAGCTTTCTTT. The complete variable domain, with remaining parts taken from reference TRBV28 and TRBJ1-1, reads DVKVTQSSRYLVKRTGEKVFLECVQDMDHENMFWYRQDPGLGLRLIYFSYDVKMKEKGDIPEGYSVSREKKERFSLILESASTNQTSMYLCASRRAPLNTEAFFGQGTRLTVV.

V and J are TRBV5-1 and TRBJ2-1; maybe TRBD2 (5 bases). The V gene's germline CDR1 is SGHRS and CDR2 YFSETQ. The CDR3 extends over 15 amino acids. The V end was cut by 7 bases, the J end by 5 bases, with 19 bases between. CDR3 in DNA: TGCGCCAGCGCCCCCTCTAGCATTACCCACAATGAGCAGTTCTTC. Protein product: CASAPSSITHNEQFF. The whole variable domain, remainder taken from reference TRBV5-1 and TRBJ2-1, is KAGVTQTPRYLIKTRGQQVTLSCSPISGHRSVSWYQQTPGQGLQFLFEYFSETQRNKGNFPGRFSGRQFSNSRSEMNVSTLELGDSALYLCASAPSSITHNEQFFGPGTRLTVL.

The J gene is TRBJ2-5, the V gene TRBV5-1; D is unclear. The length of the CDR3 is 15 residues. From germline, CDR1 is SGHRS and CDR2 YFSETQ. Trimming pared 4 bases from V and 3 bases from J, leaving 16 bases between. The CDR3 sequence: CASSPHSTAEETQYF. The CDR3 DNA follows: TGCGCCAGCAGCCCGCACTCGACTGCTGAAGAGACCCAGTACTTC.

In this sample, this clonotype turned up a few times. The V and J genes are TRBV6-5 and TRBJ2-1; the D gene could be TRBD1 or TRBD2 (5 bases each). Germline CDR1 reads MNHEY; CDR2 reads SVGAGI. This CDR3 contains 13 residues. The ends were cut back, 2 bases at V and 10 bases at J, with 12 bases in the middle. CDR3 protein: CASSYPGTPEQFF. In nucleotides, the CDR3 is TGTGCCAGCAGTTACCCCGGGACCCCGGAGCAGTTCTTC.

This clonotype was found a few times. This chain uses TRBV2 with TRBJ2-2; 9 bases line up with TRBD1. The CDR3 is made up of 14 amino acids. Germline values: CDR1 SNHLY, CDR2 FYNNEI. Unmatched junction bases numbered 5, after V lost 8 bases and J lost 4 bases. The CDR3, as DNA: TGTGCCAGCGGAACAGGGGGCCTCACCGGGGAGCTGTTTTTT. It is translated as CASGTGGLTGELFF.

This clonotype has a count of ten or more. The V and J genes are TRBV20-1 and TRBJ1-1; D is perhaps TRBD1 (6 bases). V was shortened by 5 bases and J by 4 bases, with 17 bases between the two germline ends. Germline CDR1 reads DFQATT; CDR2 reads SNEGSKA (reference sequence). This CDR3 contains 14 residues. CDR3 amino acids: CSAPLAGTTTEAFF. The CDR3 nucleotides read TGCAGTGCTCCGCTCGCCGGGACAACCACTGAAGCTTTCTTT.

This clonotype was found a few times. The rearrangement uses TRBV28 and TRBJ2-4; D gene uncertain. The CDR3 consists of 15 residues. Between the trimmed V and J ends, which lost 3 bases and 1 base, there was a span of 10 bases. The germline CDR1 and CDR2 sequences are MDHEN and SYDVKM. The CDR3 protein is CASSFSHSAKNIQYF. Written as DNA, the CDR3 is TGTGCCAGCAGTTTTAGCCATTCTGCCAAAAACATTCAGTACTTC.

The chain couples TRBV20-1 to TRBJ2-7; a possible D gene is TRBD1 (6 bases). The CDR3 is 12 residues long. Trimming stripped 3 bases from V and 6 bases from J, with 12 bases between. Germline V gives CDR1 DFQATT, CDR2 SNEGSKA (reference sequence). CDR3 sequence reads: CSARPTGFEQYF. The DNA of the CDR3 is TGCAGTGCTAGGCCCACAGGGTTCGAGCAGTACTTC.

This clonotype came up many times. This chain uses TRBV29-1 with TRBJ2-3; 11 nucleotides agree with TRBD1. The CDR3 runs 16 residues. J gave up 4 bases and V 6 bases, and 12 bases lay outside the gene matches. Germline CDR1 SQVTM, CDR2 ANQGSEA. The CDR3 here is CSVVPPGQGGSDTQYF. CDR3 sequence (DNA): TGCAGCGTCGTACCACCGGGACAGGGGGGATCAGATACGCAGTATTTT.